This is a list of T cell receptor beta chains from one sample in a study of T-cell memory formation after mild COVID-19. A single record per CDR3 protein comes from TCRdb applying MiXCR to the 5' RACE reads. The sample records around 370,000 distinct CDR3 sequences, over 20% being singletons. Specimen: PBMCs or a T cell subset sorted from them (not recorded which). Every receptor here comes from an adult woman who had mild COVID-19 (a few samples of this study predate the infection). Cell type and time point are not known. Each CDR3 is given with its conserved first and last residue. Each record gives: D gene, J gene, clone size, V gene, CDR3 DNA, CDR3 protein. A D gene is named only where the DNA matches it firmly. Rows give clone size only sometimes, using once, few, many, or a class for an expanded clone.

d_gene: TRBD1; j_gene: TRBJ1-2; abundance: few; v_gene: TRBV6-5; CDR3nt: TGTGCCAGCAGTTATGAGGGGGCCGGCTATGGCTACACCTTC; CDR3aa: CASSYEGAGYGYTF
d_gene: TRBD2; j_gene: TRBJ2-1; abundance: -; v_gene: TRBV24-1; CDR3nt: TGTGCCACCAGTGATCCGACTAGCGGGAGGGGTAATGAGCAGTTCTTC; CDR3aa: CATSDPTSGRGNEQFF
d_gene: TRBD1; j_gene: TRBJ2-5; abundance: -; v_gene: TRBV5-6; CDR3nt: TGTGCCAGCAGCTCCACAGGGGGTGTTATCCAAGAGACCCAGTACTTC; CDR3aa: CASSSTGGVIQETQYF
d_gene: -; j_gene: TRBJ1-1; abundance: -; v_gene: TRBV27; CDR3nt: TGTGCCAGCACCCCTTTGAAGTTCCGGGGCCCAATATCCACTGAAGCTTTCTTT; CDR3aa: CASTPLKFRGPISTEAFF
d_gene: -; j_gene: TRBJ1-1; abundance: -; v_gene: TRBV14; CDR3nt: TGTGCCAGCAGCCAAGGTTGGCGGGGAGCTTTCTTT; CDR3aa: CASSQGWRGAFF
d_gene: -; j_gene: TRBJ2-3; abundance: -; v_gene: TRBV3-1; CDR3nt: TGTGCCAGCAGCCAAGATAGGGCGCCTAGGGATACGCAGTATTTT; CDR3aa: CASSQDRAPRDTQYF
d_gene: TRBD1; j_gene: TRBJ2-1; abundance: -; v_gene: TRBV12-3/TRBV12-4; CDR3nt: TGTGCCAGCAGTTTATGGGGACAGGGGGCCAATGAGCAGTTCTTC; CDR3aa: CASSLWGQGANEQFF
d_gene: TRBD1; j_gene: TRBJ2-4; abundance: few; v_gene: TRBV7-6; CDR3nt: TGTGCCAGCAGCCCTAAGGGGACAGGGGTAGCCAAAAACATTCAGTACTTC; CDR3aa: CASSPKGTGVAKNIQYF
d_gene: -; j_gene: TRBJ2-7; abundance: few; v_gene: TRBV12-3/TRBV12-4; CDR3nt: TGTGCCAGCAGTAAATCGGGGGACCGGTACGAGCAGTACTTC; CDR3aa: CASSKSGDRYEQYF
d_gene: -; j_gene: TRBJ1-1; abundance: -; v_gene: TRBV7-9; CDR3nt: TGTTTAGGAGATTTGAACACTGAAGCTTTCTTT; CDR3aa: CLGDLNTEAFF
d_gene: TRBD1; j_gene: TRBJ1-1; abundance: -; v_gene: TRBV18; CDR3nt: TGTGCCAGCTCCCCACGGACAGGGGGTAAAGGGGTGAACACTGAAGCTTTCTTT; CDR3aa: CASSPRTGGKGVNTEAFF
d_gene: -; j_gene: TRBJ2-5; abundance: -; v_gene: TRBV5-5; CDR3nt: TGTGCCAGCAGCTTGTCTAGGGTAACCTCGGGGGAGACCCAGTACTTC; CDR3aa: CASSLSRVTSGETQYF
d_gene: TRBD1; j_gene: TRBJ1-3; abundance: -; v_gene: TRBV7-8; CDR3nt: TGTGCCAGCAGCACCCGAGTGGCAGGGGGCCTCAACTCTGGAAACACCATATATTTT; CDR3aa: CASSTRVAGGLNSGNTIYF
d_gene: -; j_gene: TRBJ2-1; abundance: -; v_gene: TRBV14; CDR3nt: TGTGCCAGCAGCCAAGGAGACAGGTATTACAATGAGCAGTTCTTC; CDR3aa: CASSQGDRYYNEQFF
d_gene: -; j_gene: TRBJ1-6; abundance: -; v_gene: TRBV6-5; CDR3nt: TGTGCCAGCAGTTACCACAATTCACCCCTCCACTTT; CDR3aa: CASSYHNSPLHF
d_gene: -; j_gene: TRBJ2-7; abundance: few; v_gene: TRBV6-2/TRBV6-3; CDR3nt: TGTGCCAGCACTCGGACAGGCGGGAGTGACGAGCAGTACTTC; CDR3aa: CASTRTGGSDEQYF
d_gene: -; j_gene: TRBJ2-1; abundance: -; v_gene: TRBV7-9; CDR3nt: TGTGCCAGCGCACCTAGAGAGACGAATGAGCAGTTCTTC; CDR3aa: CASAPRETNEQFF
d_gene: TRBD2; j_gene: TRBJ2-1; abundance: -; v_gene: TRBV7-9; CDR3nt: TGTGCCAGCAGCTCCATAATAGCGGGAGCCTCCTACAATGAGCAGTTCTTC; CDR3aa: CASSSIIAGASYNEQFF
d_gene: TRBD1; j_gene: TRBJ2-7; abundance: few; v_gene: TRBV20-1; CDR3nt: TGCAGTGCTAGAGATTGGCAGGGGGCTACCTACGAGCAGTACTTC; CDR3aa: CSARDWQGATYEQYF
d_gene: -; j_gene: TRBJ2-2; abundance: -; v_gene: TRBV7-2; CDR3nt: TGTGCCAGCAGCCCCGCTGGGGGCACCGGGGAGCTGTTTTTT; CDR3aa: CASSPAGGTGELFF
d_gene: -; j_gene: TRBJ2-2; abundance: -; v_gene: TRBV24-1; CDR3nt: TGTGCCACCAGTGGCCCGGACAGCTACACCGGGGAGCTGTTTTTT; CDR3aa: CATSGPDSYTGELFF
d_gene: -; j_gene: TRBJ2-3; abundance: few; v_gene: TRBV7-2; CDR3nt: TGTGCCAGCAGACCTCCGGGACTCTCTAGCACAGATACGCAGTATTTT; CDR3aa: CASRPPGLSSTDTQYF
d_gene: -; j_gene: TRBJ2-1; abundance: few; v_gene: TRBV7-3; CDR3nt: TGTGCCAGCAGCTTAAGTTCACGGAGCTCCTACAATGAGCAGTTCTTC; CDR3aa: CASSLSSRSSYNEQFF